One sample yielded the 29 T cell receptor beta chains listed below, sequenced in a study of blood T cell repertoires in COVID-19. Sequencing used immunoSEQ multiplex PCR; TCRdb keeps in-frame clones, though not all of them. This table has some 80,000 clones, approximately 86% appearing once. The sequenced material came from peripheral blood. Receptors originate from a human donor in a cohort sampled during active COVID-19.

The rearrangement joins TRBV2 to TRBJ1-5; D perhaps matches TRBD1 (6 bases). Germline V gene lookup returns CDR1 SNHLY and CDR2 FYNNEI. V gave up 8 bases and J gave up 3 bases, with 17 bases separating them. The CDR3 loop spans 15 amino acids. The chain's CDR3 is CASRVWGQPNQPQHF. The CDR3 DNA reads as TGTGCCAGCCGCGTCTGGGGGCAGCCCAATCAGCCCCAGCATTTT.

V and J are TRBV7-3 and TRBJ2-1; 9 bases fit TRBD1. The CDR3 extends over 15 amino acids. Unmatched junction bases numbered 8, after V lost 8 bases and J lost 3 bases. The germline gives CDR1 SGHTA, CDR2 FQGTGA. CDR3 nucleotides: TGTGCCAGCTCTGGGGGACAGGGAAGCTACAATGAGCAGTTCTTC. It translates to CASSGGQGSYNEQFF.

The chain links TRBV7-6 to TRBJ2-1, with D possibly matching TRBD2 (6 bases). The CDR3 runs 16 residues. Germline V gene sequence: CDR1 SGHVS, CDR2 FNYEAQ. V was shortened by 2 bases and J by 6 bases, with 17 bases between the two germline ends. In DNA form, the CDR3 reads TGTGCCAGCAGCTTAAAGTTCGGGCGGGAACGCAATGAGCAGTTCTTC. As protein: CASSLKFGRERNEQFF.

The chain joins TRBV15 to TRBJ1-1; no firm D call. The germline V gene has CDR1 LNHNV and CDR2 YYDKDF (reference sequence). V was shortened by 0 bases and J by 2 bases, with 4 bases between the two germline ends. CDR3 length equals 13 residues. The CDR3 reads CATSRDLNTEAFF. DNA for the CDR3: TGTGCCACCAGCAGAGATCTTAACACTGAAGCTTTCTTT.

The V gene is TRBV27, the J gene TRBJ1-5; D call uncertain. Trimming removed 3 bases at V and 0 bases at J, with 6 bases between. This CDR3 has 14 amino acids. Germline V lookup: CDR1 MNHEY, CDR2 SMNVEV (reference sequence). This CDR3 reads CASSFQHSNQPQHF. For the CDR3, the DNA is TGTGCCAGCAGTTTTCAACATAGCAATCAGCCCCAGCATTTT.

The chain employs TRBV11-1 and TRBJ1-2; TRBD1 agrees at 12 bases. The germline V gene encodes CDR1 SGHAT and CDR2 FQDESV (reference sequence). This CDR3 is built from 15 residues. The trim removed 4 bases at V and 7 bases at J, leaving 7 bases unmatched. In DNA, the CDR3 is TGTGCCAGCAGCTCCCCCGGGACAGGGGGCAGTGGCTACACCTTC. It yields the protein CASSSPGTGGSGYTF.

The chain combines TRBV18 with TRBJ2-5, with a tentative D call TRBD1 (6 bases). The CDR3 spans 16 residues. V gave up 3 bases and J gave up 7 bases, with 21 bases separating them. Germline V CDR1 and CDR2: KGHSH, LQKENI. CDR3 DNA sequence: TGTGCCAGCTCACCTTACCGGGACACGGTATCATGGACCCAGTACTTC. Translation: CASSPYRDTVSWTQYF.

V gene TRBV5-8 combines with J gene TRBJ2-6; no clear D gene. Germline CDR1 reads SGHTS; CDR2 reads YDEGEE. The CDR3 is 14 residues long. The V end lost 2 bases, the J end lost 3 bases, and 6 bases lay between the germline ends. The CDR3 DNA is TGTGCCAGCAGCTTCCCCCATGGGGCCAACGTCCTGACTTTC. It codes for CASSFPHGANVLTF.

This clone was observed once. The genes are TRBV4-1 and TRBJ2-7; perhaps TRBD1 as D (6 bases). Deletions cut 2 bases from V and 0 bases from J, with 14 bases between. Germline V gene lookup returns CDR1 MGHRA and CDR2 YSYEKL. The CDR3 contains 16 residues. CDR3 sequence: CASSQLGRGPSYEQYF. As DNA, the CDR3 is TGCGCCAGCAGCCAACTAGGCAGGGGCCCCTCCTACGAGCAGTACTTC.

The chain joins TRBV6-5 to TRBJ1-2; 7 bases map to TRBD1. This CDR3 has 15 amino acids. CDR1 is MNHEY, CDR2 SVGAGI, per germline. V lost 6 bases to trimming and J lost 5 bases; unmatched junction nucleotides: 12. CDR3 sequence: CASSQVDRAPYGYTF. The CDR3, as DNA: TGTGCCAGCAGCCAGGTCGACAGGGCGCCTTATGGCTACACCTTC.

This rearrangement joins TRBV4-1 to TRBJ1-2, with 8 bases fitting TRBD1. The trim removed 4 bases at V and 5 bases at J, leaving 9 bases unmatched. CDR3 size: 15 residues. The germline gives CDR1 MGHRA, CDR2 YSYEKL. The CDR3 reads CASSLDRGLDYGYTF. The CDR3 DNA reads TGCGCCAGCAGCCTTGACAGGGGCTTGGATTATGGCTACACCTTC.

The gene calls are TRBV6-5 and TRBJ1-3; D gene ambiguous. V lost 6 bases to trimming and J lost 0 bases, with 12 bases between them. CDR3 length: 15 residues. The germline CDR1 and CDR2 sequences are MNHEY and SVGAGI. CDR3 in amino acids: CASRVSGSSGNTIYF. CDR3 DNA sequence: TGTGCCAGCAGGGTTTCTGGCAGCTCTGGAAACACCATATATTTT.

The chain employs TRBV29-1 and TRBJ1-2; 10 bases match TRBD1. Germline V lookup: CDR1 SQVTM, CDR2 ANQGSEA. CDR3 size: 15 residues. The V segment lost 5 bases and the J segment 5 bases; nucleotides outside the gene matches: 11. The CDR3 sequence is CSVPAGRQGAYGYTF. CDR3 DNA: TGCAGCGTTCCGGCGGGGAGACAGGGGGCTTATGGCTACACCTTC.

The chain combines TRBV11-2 with TRBJ2-7; possible D gene TRBD2, 5 bases. CDR3 length: 12 amino acids. Trimming left V 7 bases short and J 7 bases short, with 14 bases between. The germline gives CDR1 SGHAT, CDR2 FQNNGV. The CDR3 coding sequence is TGTGCCAGCACCTATTATTCGGGGGAGCAGTACTTC. Translating it yields CASTYYSGEQYF.

The V and J genes are TRBV27 and TRBJ1-1; D unresolved. The CDR3 is made up of 16 amino acids. Germline-derived CDR1 and CDR2 are MNHEY and SMNVEV (reference sequence). Trimming took 7 bases from V and 0 from J, leaving 18 bases between them. CDR3 amino acids: CASNPREAAMNTEAFF. The CDR3 DNA is TGTGCCAGCAACCCCCGCGAGGCGGCGATGAACACTGAAGCTTTCTTT.

This rearrangement joins TRBV5-1 to TRBJ2-7; the D gene is possibly TRBD1 (5 bases). The V and J ends lost 4 bases and 7 bases respectively, with 18 bases between them. Germline values: CDR1 SGHRS, CDR2 YFSETQ. The CDR3 extends over 14 amino acids. The CDR3 region is CASSPGQNLGEQYF. CDR3 DNA: TGCGCCAGCAGCCCCGGACAAAACCTAGGGGAGCAGTACTTC.

The rearrangement links TRBV15 to TRBJ2-1; possibly TRBD2 for D (5 bases). The V and J ends lost 3 bases and 5 bases respectively, with 8 bases between them. Germline lookup yields CDR1 LNHNV and CDR2 YYDKDF (reference sequence). The CDR3 sequence is 13 residues long. For the CDR3, the DNA is TGTGCCACCAGCAGGGACTTGAACAATGAGCAGTTCTTC. It encodes CATSRDLNNEQFF. Complete variable domain (other parts from reference TRBV15 and TRBJ2-1): DAMVIQNPRYQVTQFGKPVTLSCSQTLNHNVMYWYQQKSSQAPKLLFHYYDKDFNNEADTPDNFQSRRPNTSFCFLDIRSPGLGDTAMYLCATSRDLNNEQFFGPGTRLTVL.

This sequence joins TRBV30 and TRBJ2-7; 9 bases line up with TRBD1. The CDR3 is 13 amino acids. The V and J ends lost 5 bases and 0 bases, in that order; junction bases with no gene match: 2. The V gene's germline CDR1 is GTSNPN and CDR2 SVGIG (reference sequence). This CDR3 reads CAWGTGHSYEQYF. CDR3 DNA sequence: TGTGCCTGGGGGACAGGGCACTCCTACGAGCAGTACTTC.

The chain is built from TRBV30 and TRBJ1-2, with 9 bases fitting TRBD1. Germline CDR1 and CDR2: GTSNPN and SVGIG (reference sequence). The CDR3 has 14 residues. Germline trimming cut 4 bases from V and 6 bases from J; bases unmatched to any gene: 9. CDR3 nucleotide sequence: TGTGCCTGGACTTCCGGGACAGGGATGAATGGCTACACCTTC. Protein product: CAWTSGTGMNGYTF.

The count of this clone is one. This chain uses TRBV25-1 with TRBJ1-2, with a possible D match to TRBD1 (6 bases). Per germline, CDR1 MGHDK and CDR2 SYGVNS. The CDR3 is 16 amino acids. V was shortened by 0 bases and J by 2 bases, with 13 bases between the two germline ends. In nucleotides, the CDR3 is TGTGCCAGCAGTGAATATAGGGGCAGGGGCAACTATGGCTACACCTTC. Protein product: CASSEYRGRGNYGYTF.

V gene TRBV4-2 combines with J gene TRBJ2-1, with a possible D match to TRBD2 (6 bases). Germline lookup yields CDR1 LGHNA and CDR2 YNFKEQ. V was shortened by 4 bases and J by 6 bases, with 28 bases between the two germline ends. The CDR3 sequence is 19 residues long. Here the CDR3 DNA reads TGTGCCAGCAGCCCGACGTCCGGGAGACAAGGGACCTATTTCAATGAGCAGTTCTTC. Protein product: CASSPTSGRQGTYFNEQFF.

This chain connects TRBV2 to TRBJ1-4, with D maybe TRBD1 (5 bases). Germline V gene lookup returns CDR1 SNHLY and CDR2 FYNNEI. The ends were cut back, 4 bases at V and 2 bases at J, with 11 bases in the middle. The CDR3 sequence is 15 residues long. CDR3 amino acids: CASSGQGATNEKLFF. In DNA form, the CDR3 reads TGTGCCAGCAGTGGGCAGGGTGCGACTAATGAAAAACTGTTTTTT.

This clone was observed a single time. V is TRBV19 and J is TRBJ2-1; D is possibly TRBD2 (6 bases). The germline V gene encodes CDR1 LNHDA and CDR2 SQIVND (reference sequence). Trimming stripped 6 bases from V and 0 bases from J, with 12 bases between. The CDR3 runs to 15 residues. The CDR3 DNA follows: TGTGCCAGTAGGCGGGACGGGAGCTCCTACAATGAGCAGTTCTTC. Protein: CASRRDGSSYNEQFF.

The chain combines TRBV7-2 with TRBJ1-2; D not resolved. V was clipped by 2 bases and J by 3 bases, with 10 bases between them. Looked up from germline, CDR1 is SGHTA and CDR2 is FQGNSA. The CDR3 loop spans 14 amino acids. The CDR3 DNA sequence: TGTGCCAGCAGCTTACTGGGCGTTGACTATGGCTACACCTTC. It specifies CASSLLGVDYGYTF.

The chain combines TRBV24-1 with TRBJ2-6, with 13 bases that match TRBD2. Losses at the gene ends were 5 bases for V and 4 bases for J; bases not matched to a gene: 7. The germline V gene has CDR1 KGHDR and CDR2 SFDVKD. This CDR3 region has 18 residues. CDR3 residues: CATSGGLAGDAGANVLTF. DNA of the CDR3: TGTGCCACCAGTGGCGGACTAGCGGGAGATGCCGGGGCCAACGTCCTGACTTTC.

The chain is built from TRBV7-3 and TRBJ1-4; 9 bases map to TRBD1. Germline V gene data show CDR1 as SGHTA and CDR2 as FQGTGA. The V gene end was trimmed by 5 bases and the J gene end by 7 bases; junction bases not matched to a gene: 2. The CDR3 totals 13 residues. CDR3 DNA: TGTGCCAGCAGCCCGACAGGGGGTGAAAAACTGTTTTTT. This encodes CASSPTGGEKLFF.

V is TRBV5-1 and J is TRBJ1-1; D is ambiguous. The CDR3 totals 14 residues. The germline V and J ends were trimmed by 6 bases and 1 base, with 13 bases remaining between them. Germline V gene sequence: CDR1 SGHRS, CDR2 YFSETQ. CDR3 residues: CASTRAAGNTEAFF. CDR3 bases: TGCGCCAGCACCCGGGCGGCGGGGAACACTGAAGCTTTCTTT.

This CDR3 reads CASSLVPTGGGETQYF. The CDR3 DNA sequence: TGCGCCAGCAGCTTGGTACCTACAGGGGGTGGAGAGACCCAGTACTTC. The rearrangement uses TRBV5-1 and TRBJ2-5; 8 bases are a match to TRBD1. CDR3 length: 16 residues. Trimming at V came to 0 bases and at J to 4 bases, leaving 8 bases not matched to a gene. Germline CDR1 reads SGHRS; CDR2 reads YFSETQ. Full variable domain (missing parts from reference TRBV5-1 and TRBJ2-5): KAGVTQTPRYLIKTRGQQVTLSCSPISGHRSVSWYQQTPGQGLQFLFEYFSETQRNKGNFPGRFSGRQFSNSRSEMNVSTLELGDSALYLCASSLVPTGGGETQYFGPGTRLLVL.

Comments on this clone: The DNA is omitted, as the CDR3 cannot be located on it reliably, and the CDR3 follows TCRdb's listing. The rearrangement joins TRBV30 to TRBJ2-7; the table's D call, TRBD2, has no DNA check behind it. Per the germline V gene, CDR1 is GTSNPN and CDR2 is SVGIG (reference sequence). Ends included, the CDR3 has 12 residues. The CDR3: CAWSVASGSRYF.